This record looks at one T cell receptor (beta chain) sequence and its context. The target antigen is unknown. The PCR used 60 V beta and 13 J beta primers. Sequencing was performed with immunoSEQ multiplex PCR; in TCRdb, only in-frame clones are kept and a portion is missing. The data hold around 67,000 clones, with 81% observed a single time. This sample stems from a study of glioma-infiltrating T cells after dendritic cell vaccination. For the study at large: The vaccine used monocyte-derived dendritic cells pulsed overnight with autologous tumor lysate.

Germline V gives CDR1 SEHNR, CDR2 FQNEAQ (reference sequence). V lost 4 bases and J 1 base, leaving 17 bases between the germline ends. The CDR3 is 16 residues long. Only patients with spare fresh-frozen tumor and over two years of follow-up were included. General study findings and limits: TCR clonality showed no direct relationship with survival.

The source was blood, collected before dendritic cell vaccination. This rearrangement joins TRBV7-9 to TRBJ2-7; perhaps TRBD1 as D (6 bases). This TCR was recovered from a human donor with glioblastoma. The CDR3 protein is CASSSNPQGGSYEQYF. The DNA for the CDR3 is TGTGCCAGCAGCTCAAACCCACAGGGTGGGTCCTACGAGCAGTACTTC.